Following are 2 T cell receptor beta chains from one sample sequenced in a study of Graves' ophthalmopathy and Graves' hyperthyroidism. TCR beta CDR3 amplification used RNA transcripts. Following a first-round RT-PCR that used HTBI primers, a second-round multiplex PCR was carried out. TCRdb analysed the multiplex PCR reads with MiXCR anew, one entry per CDR3 protein. In the table there are 600,000 to 950,000 distinct CDR3 sequences, roughly 40% of which are singletons. Specimen: peripheral blood. The source is an adult man with Graves' ophthalmopathy.

The gene calls are TRBV20-1 and TRBJ1-1; D may be TRBD1 (5 bases). This CDR3 spans 13 amino acids. V lost 6 bases, J lost 10 bases, and 21 bases lay in between. The germline V gene encodes CDR1 DFQATT and CDR2 SNEGSKA (reference sequence). This chain's CDR3 is CSAGTGTGGIAFF. The CDR3 DNA reads TGCAGTGCCGGTACCGGGACGGGCGGGATAGCTTTCTTT.

This clonotype was counted many times. The chain is built from TRBV7-9 and TRBJ1-2; TRBD1 might be the D (5 bases). The CDR3 runs 14 residues. The V gene's germline CDR1 is SEHNR and CDR2 FQNEAQ (reference sequence). V was cut by 9 bases and J by 0 bases, with 14 bases left in between. As DNA, the CDR3 is TGTGCCAGTAGTAGAGACAGAGCTAACTATGGCTACACCTTC. It codes for CASSRDRANYGYTF.